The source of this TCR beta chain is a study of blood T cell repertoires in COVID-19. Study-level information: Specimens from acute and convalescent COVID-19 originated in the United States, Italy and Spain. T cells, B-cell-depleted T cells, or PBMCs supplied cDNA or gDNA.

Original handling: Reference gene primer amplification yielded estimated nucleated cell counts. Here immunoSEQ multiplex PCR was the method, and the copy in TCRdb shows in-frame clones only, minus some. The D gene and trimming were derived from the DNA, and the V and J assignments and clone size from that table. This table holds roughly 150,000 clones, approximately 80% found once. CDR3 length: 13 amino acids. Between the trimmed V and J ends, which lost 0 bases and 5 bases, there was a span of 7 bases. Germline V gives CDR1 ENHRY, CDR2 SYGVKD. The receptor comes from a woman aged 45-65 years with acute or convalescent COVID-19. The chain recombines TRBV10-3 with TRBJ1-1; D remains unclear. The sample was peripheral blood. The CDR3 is CAISESPGTEAFF. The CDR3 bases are TGTGCCATCAGTGAGTCGCCAGGTACTGAAGCTTTCTTT.